This T cell receptor beta chain was identified during a study of blood T cells in healthy people across ages. A second roughly 6 to 11 cycle PCR used barcoded and J-beta primers. Each cDNA molecule was tagged by a template-switch adaptor that had 12 random nucleotides. TCRdb re-called the 5' RACE reads through MiXCR, storing one row per CDR3 protein. The data contain more than 900,000 distinct CDR3 sequences, 25% to 30% of them singletons. The CDR3 is 15 residues long. The ends were cut back, 0 bases at V and 6 bases at J, with 12 bases in the middle. Germline-derived CDR1 and CDR2 are SGHRS and YFSETQ. There are a few counts of this clonotype. This sample also appeared in a second study, on T cells of mothers and their children. That paper notes: Roughly 6 children, together with their three healthy Caucasian mothers, made up the donors. A slight, non-significant increase in overlap was found for related mother-child pairs relative to unrelated pairs. T cell clones that were persistent and microchimeric went undetected.

This sequence joins TRBV5-1 and TRBJ1-4; D is ambiguous. Sequences were obtained from blood. The receptor was derived from a woman between 40 and 50 years old in good health. CDR3 amino acids: CASSLAVYGDEKLFF. CDR3 nucleotides: TGCGCCAGCAGCTTGGCGGTATATGGGGATGAAAAACTGTTTTTT.